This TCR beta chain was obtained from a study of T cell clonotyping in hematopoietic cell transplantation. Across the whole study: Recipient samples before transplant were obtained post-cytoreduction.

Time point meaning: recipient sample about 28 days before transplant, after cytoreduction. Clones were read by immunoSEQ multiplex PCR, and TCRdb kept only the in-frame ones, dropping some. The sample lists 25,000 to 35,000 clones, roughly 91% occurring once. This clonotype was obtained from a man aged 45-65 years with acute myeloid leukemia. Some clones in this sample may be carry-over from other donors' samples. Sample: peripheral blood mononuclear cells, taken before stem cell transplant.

CDR3 coding DNA: TGTGCCAGCAGCCGAATAGCGGGAGTGGGACAGACCTACGAGCAGTACTTC. Its translation is CASSRIAGVGQTYEQYF. The rearrangement links TRBV28 to TRBJ2-7, with TRBD2 matching over 9 bases. Looked up from germline, CDR1 is MDHEN and CDR2 is SYDVKM. J lost 2 bases, V lost 6 bases, and 14 bases had no gene match. The length of the CDR3 is 17 residues.